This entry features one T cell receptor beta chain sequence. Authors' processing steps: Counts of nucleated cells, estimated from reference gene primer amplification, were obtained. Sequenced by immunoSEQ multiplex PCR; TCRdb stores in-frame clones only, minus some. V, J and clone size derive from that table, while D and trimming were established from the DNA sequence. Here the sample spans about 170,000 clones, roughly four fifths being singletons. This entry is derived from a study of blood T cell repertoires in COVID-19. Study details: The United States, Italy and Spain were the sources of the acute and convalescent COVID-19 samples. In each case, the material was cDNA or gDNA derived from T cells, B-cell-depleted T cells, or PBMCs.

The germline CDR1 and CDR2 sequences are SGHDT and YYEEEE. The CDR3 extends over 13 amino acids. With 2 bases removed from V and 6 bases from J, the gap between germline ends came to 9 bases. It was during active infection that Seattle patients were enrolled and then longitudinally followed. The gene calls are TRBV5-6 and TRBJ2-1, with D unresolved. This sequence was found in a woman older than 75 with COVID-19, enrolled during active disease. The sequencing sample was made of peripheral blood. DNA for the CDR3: TGTGCCAGCAGCTTCATTGGCGGCAATGAGCAGTTCTTC. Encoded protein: CASSFIGGNEQFF.